These 18 T cell receptor beta chains came from one sample sequenced in a study of regulatory T cells in long-lasting Graves disease. Described time point: newly diagnosed GD, antithyroid drugs for less than 3 months. PBMC RNA was the source of the TCR library. For TCR beta, libraries came from iRepertoire HTBI primers and Arm-PCR of CDR3 regions. TCRdb itself ran the multiplex PCR reads through MiXCR, one entry per CDR3 protein. The sample has under 700,000 distinct CDR3 sequences, roughly 16% seen once; the top ten hold around 25%. These data were likewise used in another study, on T cells in Graves' hyperthyroidism and ophthalmopathy.

The specimen was peripheral blood mononuclear cells (PBMCs), collected at new diagnosis, from a patient treated with antithyroid drugs. These receptors originate from a woman in her forties or fifties with Graves disease.

In its sample, this clonotype was seen a few times. The chain carries TRBV9 and TRBJ2-2, with D maybe TRBD1 (7 bases). Trimming cost V 4 bases and J 4 bases, with 14 bases left between them. The CDR3 length is 15 residues. From germline, CDR1 is SGDLS and CDR2 YYNGEE. The CDR3 loop reads CASSTRQGGTGELFF. The CDR3 DNA follows: TGTGCCAGCAGCACTCGACAGGGAGGCACCGGGGAGCTGTTTTTT.

The chain couples TRBV9 to TRBJ1-6; 7 nucleotides match TRBD1. The J segment lost 10 bases and the V segment lost 4 bases, leaving 5 bases of the junction unmatched. The CDR3 extends over 13 amino acids. Germline V gives CDR1 SGDLS, CDR2 YYNGEE. In nucleotides, the CDR3 is TGTGCCAGCAGCTCCCAAGGGGGCTCACCCCTCCACTTT. Its translation: CASSSQGGSPLHF.

This clonotype has more than one count but fewer than ten. This may come from a read error, since a much larger clone is one base off. The J gene is TRBJ2-5, the V gene TRBV6-1; D remains ambiguous. Germline lookup yields CDR1 MNHNS and CDR2 SASEGT. V was pared by 1 base and J by 1 base, with 7 bases between. The CDR3 is made up of 14 amino acids. The CDR3 loop reads CASSEVAAQETQYF. In nucleotides, the CDR3 is TGTGCCAGCAGTGAAGTGGCAGCCCAAGAGACCCAGTACTTC.

The V and J genes are TRBV19 and TRBJ1-1; no firm D call. Germline assignment: CDR1 LNHDA and CDR2 SQIVND (reference sequence). Between the trimmed V and J ends, which lost 1 base and 3 bases, there was a span of 6 bases. This CDR3 contains 13 residues. CDR3 DNA sequence: TGTGCCAGTAGTATAGGGGCAGACACTGAAGCTTTCTTT. Its protein product is CASSIGADTEAFF.

J is TRBJ1-1 and V is TRBV2, with 9 bases matching TRBD1. Germline V lookup: CDR1 SNHLY, CDR2 FYNNEI. V trimming: 6 bases; J trimming: 1 base; junction bases outside the gene matches: 3. The CDR3 length is 14 residues. CDR3 protein: CASRKQGANTEAFF. For the CDR3, the DNA is TGTGCCAGCAGGAAACAGGGGGCGAACACTGAAGCTTTCTTT.

The gene calls are TRBV11-2 and TRBJ2-2, with a weak D call TRBD2 (5 bases). V dropped 2 bases and J dropped 4 bases, with 11 bases sitting between them. Germline V gene lookup returns CDR1 SGHAT and CDR2 FQNNGV. The CDR3 sequence is 15 residues long. CDR3 sequence (DNA): TGTGCCAGCAGCTTATGGCGGGCGGCCACCGGGGAGCTGTTTTTT. Its translation: CASSLWRAATGELFF.

The chain employs TRBV12-3 or TRBV12-4 and TRBJ2-2, with 9 bases aligning to TRBD1. The CDR3 runs to 16 residues. V dropped 2 bases and J dropped 5; count of bases not matched to a gene: 6. CDR3 bases: TGTGCCAGCAGTTTAAATACAGGGGGCCGGACCGGGGAGCTGTTTTTT. The encoded protein is CASSLNTGGRTGELFF.

Many counts were recorded for this clonotype. The V gene is TRBV7-2, the J gene TRBJ1-5; the D gene is possibly TRBD1 (6 bases). The V gene's germline CDR1 is SGHTA and CDR2 FQGNSA. The V and J ends lost 1 base and 7 bases respectively, with 11 bases between them. The CDR3 runs to 14 residues. CDR3 sequence (DNA): TGTGCCAGCAGCTTAGTAGGGGGGAGGCAGCCCCAGCATTTT. This encodes CASSLVGGRQPQHF.

In its sample, this clonotype was seen many times. The CDR3 coding sequence is TGTGCCAGCAGTGCCAGGGGGTCTGGGTCACCCCTCCACTTT. Protein product: CASSARGSGSPLHF. The chain carries TRBV2 and TRBJ1-6; 7 bases are a match to TRBD1. The CDR3 sequence is 14 residues long. Germline CDR1 is SNHLY and CDR2 is FYNNEI. V lost 4 bases to trimming and J lost 10 bases; unmatched junction nucleotides: 7.

This clonotype was counted many times. V is TRBV2 and J is TRBJ1-5; D may be TRBD1 (6 bases). V was shortened by 5 bases and J by 3 bases, with 11 bases between the two germline ends. Germline assignment: CDR1 SNHLY and CDR2 FYNNEI. This CDR3 has 14 amino acids. This CDR3 reads CASSLGTTNQPQHF. CDR3 bases: TGTGCCAGCAGTTTAGGGACAACCAATCAGCCCCAGCATTTT.

This clonotype occurred a few times. The rearrangement links TRBV6-2 or TRBV6-3 to TRBJ2-7; unclear D gene. Per germline, CDR1 MNHEY and CDR2 SVGEGT. Trimming pared 0 bases from V and 2 bases from J, leaving 8 bases between. This CDR3 has 14 amino acids. The CDR3 sequence: CASSYSSITYEQYF. CDR3 bases: TGTGCCAGCAGTTACTCCAGCATCACCTACGAGCAGTACTTC.

The chain employs TRBV3-1 and TRBJ2-5, with 9 bases aligning to TRBD2. Germline V gene data show CDR1 as LGHDT and CDR2 as YNNKEL (reference sequence). The trim removed 4 bases at V and 5 bases at J, leaving 8 bases unmatched. This CDR3 has 15 amino acids. DNA of the CDR3: TGTGCCAGCAGCCCTCCGGCGGGGGGGCGGGAGACCCAGTACTTC. Residues: CASSPPAGGRETQYF.

This clonotype was counted ten times or more. CDR3 bases: TGTGCCAGCAGCCATTACGACCTGCGCTTCGCAGATACGCAGTATTTT. Encoded protein: CASSHYDLRFADTQYF. The rearrangement joins TRBV28 to TRBJ2-3; no definite D call. The CDR3 runs to 16 residues. V was cut by 6 bases and J by 4 bases, with 20 bases left in between. Germline CDR1 reads MDHEN; CDR2 reads SYDVKM.

The gene calls are TRBV12-3 or TRBV12-4 and TRBJ1-1, with D possibly being TRBD1 (5 bases). Trimming shortened V by 8 bases and J by 2 bases, and 12 bases separated the two germline ends. The CDR3 extends over 13 amino acids. DNA of the CDR3: TGTGCCAGCGCCCCCGGGGGTAACACTGAAGCTTTCTTT. Translated, it gives CASAPGGNTEAFF.

This clonotype was seen only a few times. V is TRBV12-3 or TRBV12-4 and J is TRBJ1-6, with D maybe TRBD1 (5 bases). The CDR3 contains 14 residues. Trimming stripped 5 bases from V and 7 bases from J, with 12 bases between. CDR3 bases: TGTGCCAGCAGTCCTGACAGCTTCAATTCACCCCTCCACTTT. This encodes CASSPDSFNSPLHF.

J is TRBJ2-7 and V is TRBV11-3, with 9 bases aligning to TRBD1. Germline lookup yields CDR1 SGHNT and CDR2 YENEEA. V trimming: 0 bases; J trimming: 7 bases; junction bases outside the gene matches: 7. This CDR3 is built from 15 residues. The CDR3 region is CASSLEGTGSREQYF. In DNA form, the CDR3 reads TGTGCCAGCAGCTTAGAAGGGACAGGGTCAAGGGAGCAGTACTTC.

This clonotype is a singleton in its sample. One base away lies a much larger clone, so this may be a sequencing read error. This chain links TRBV5-1 with TRBJ2-3; D tentatively reads TRBD1 or TRBD2 (5 bases each). The CDR3 contains 15 residues. Germline V gene data show CDR1 as SGHRS and CDR2 as YFSETQ. Deletions cut 2 bases from V and 0 bases from J, with 10 bases between. CDR3 nucleotide sequence: TGCGCCAGCAGCTTCGAGGGGTCAAGCACAGATACGCAGTATTTT. Its translation: CASSFEGSSTDTQYF.

There are many counts of this clonotype. This chain joins TRBV3-1 and TRBJ1-6; 7 bases map to TRBD1. The CDR3 runs to 15 residues. V dropped 1 base and J dropped 7; count of bases not matched to a gene: 4. From germline, CDR1 is LGHDT and CDR2 YNNKEL (reference sequence). The CDR3 sequence is CASSQVSRGNSPLHF. The CDR3 DNA reads TGTGCCAGCAGCCAAGTATCCAGGGGGAATTCACCCCTCCACTTT.